These 19 T cell receptor beta chains share one sample of origin, sequenced in a study of CD8 T cells in ankylosing spondylitis. TCRdb reanalysed the 5' RACE reads using MiXCR and keeps one entry per CDR3 protein. The sample contains more than 60,000 distinct CDR3 sequences, 5.3% of which appear only once. The sample comprised blood, either unsorted or a sorted T cell fraction (not recorded which). Receptors originate from a male donor with ankylosing spondylitis or in good health (not recorded which).

This clonotype was seen ten or more times. This chain uses TRBV28 with TRBJ1-5; 8 bases are a match to TRBD1. The trim removed 10 bases at V and 8 bases at J, leaving 16 bases unmatched. Germline V lookup: CDR1 MDHEN, CDR2 SYDVKM. This CDR3 is 15 amino acids long. The CDR3 DNA sequence: TGTGCCACTCGGGAAACAGGGGGAAAAGGGGAGCCCCAGCATTTT. As protein: CATRETGGKGEPQHF.

This clonotype was picked up many times. The gene calls are TRBV10-3 and TRBJ2-7; possibly TRBD1 for D (6 bases). CDR3 length: 12 amino acids. V lost 10 bases to trimming and J lost 3 bases, with 13 bases between them. Looked up from germline, CDR1 is ENHRY and CDR2 is SYGVKD. As DNA, the CDR3 is TGTGCCACCGGCGGACAGTTCTACGAGCAGTACTTC. It codes for CATGGQFYEQYF.

There are many counts of this clonotype. The V gene is TRBV5-1, the J gene TRBJ2-2, with D maybe TRBD1 (6 bases). Germline V gene lookup returns CDR1 SGHRS and CDR2 YFSETQ. CDR3 size: 15 residues. V lost 4 bases and J lost 3, with 13 bases in between. This chain's CDR3 is CASSLQGSDTGELFF. The CDR3 nucleotides are TGCGCCAGCAGCCTACAGGGATCGGACACCGGGGAGCTGTTTTTT.

This clonotype was observed at least ten times. This rearrangement joins TRBV7-2 to TRBJ2-1, with D perhaps matching TRBD1 (6 bases). The CDR3 is 17 amino acids. Trimming removed 5 bases at V and 4 bases at J, with 21 bases between. Germline V lookup: CDR1 SGHTA, CDR2 FQGNSA. The CDR3 spells CASSRIRKGGRYNEQFF. The DNA of the CDR3 is TGTGCCAGCAGCCGAATAAGAAAAGGGGGACGTTACAATGAGCAGTTCTTC.

This clonotype appeared many times. The CDR3 here is CSARFPQSGNTIYF. For the CDR3, the DNA is TGCAGTGCTAGATTTCCTCAGTCTGGAAACACCATATATTTT. The rearrangement joins TRBV20-1 to TRBJ1-3; unclear D gene. Trimming stripped 2 bases from V and 1 base from J, with 9 bases between. Germline-derived CDR1 and CDR2 are DFQATT and SNEGSKA (reference sequence). The CDR3 consists of 14 residues.

This clonotype was seen repeatedly, ten times or more. The J gene is TRBJ1-6, the V gene TRBV2, with D perhaps TRBD1 (5 bases). Germline V lookup: CDR1 SNHLY, CDR2 FYNNEI. Trimming stripped 7 bases from V and 8 bases from J, with 18 bases between. The CDR3 length is 15 residues. CDR3 residues: CASTLGEGSYSPLHF. In nucleotides, the CDR3 is TGTGCCAGCACCCTAGGGGAGGGGTCGTATTCACCCCTCCACTTT.

The table lists this clonotype with many counts. The chain carries TRBV12-3 or TRBV12-4 and TRBJ2-2; 7 bases fit TRBD1. The CDR3 is 14 amino acids. The V gene end was trimmed by 6 bases and the J gene end by 1 base; junction bases not matched to a gene: 2. The CDR3 region is CASRGTENTGELFF. CDR3 nucleotide sequence: TGTGCCAGCAGGGGGACAGAGAACACCGGGGAGCTGTTTTTT.

This clonotype was counted many times. V is TRBV29-1 and J is TRBJ2-5, with TRBD2 matching over 9 bases. CDR3 size: 15 residues. Unmatched junction bases numbered 8, after V lost 4 bases and J lost 2 bases. CDR1 is SQVTM and CDR2 is ANQGSEA in the germline V gene. The CDR3 nucleotides read TGCAGCGTTGGTTCTAGCGGGGCTGAACAAGAGACCCAGTACTTC. This translates into CSVGSSGAEQETQYF.

With respect to this clonotype: Since a much larger clone is just one base distant, this may be a read error. The V and J genes are TRBV24-1 and TRBJ2-5, with D possibly TRBD2 on 5 matching bases. The germline V gene has CDR1 KGHDR and CDR2 SFDVKD. This CDR3 contains 14 residues. CDR3: CVTSDLRAQETQYF. The CDR3 coding sequence is TGTGTCACCAGTGATTTGAGGGCCCAAGAGACCCAGTACTTC.

This clonotype was detected many times. This chain joins TRBV19 and TRBJ1-1; 7 positions agree with TRBD1. Germline CDR1 LNHDA, CDR2 SQIVND (reference sequence). V dropped 6 bases and J dropped 0; count of bases not matched to a gene: 7. The length of the CDR3 is 15 residues. Written as DNA, the CDR3 is TGTGCCAGTAGCGCACAGGGGAGGATGAACACTGAAGCTTTCTTT. Residues: CASSAQGRMNTEAFF.

The sample holds many counts of this clonotype. CDR3 sequence: CASSELGLSGNTIYF. The CDR3, as DNA: TGTGCCAGCAGTGAACTGGGACTCTCTGGAAACACCATATATTTT. This chain joins TRBV2 and TRBJ1-3; TRBD1 might be the D (5 bases). V was cut by 2 bases and J by 0 bases, with 8 bases left in between. Germline CDR1 SNHLY, CDR2 FYNNEI. The CDR3 length is 15 residues.

The V gene is TRBV7-9, the J gene TRBJ2-1, with D possibly TRBD1 on 5 matching bases. Germline CDR1 SEHNR, CDR2 FQNEAQ (reference sequence). The CDR3 spans 15 residues. Trimming stripped 4 bases from V and 4 bases from J, with 14 bases between. CDR3 in DNA: TGTGCCAGCAGCTCTCCCCAGGGTAATTACAATGAGCAGTTCTTC. Encoded protein: CASSSPQGNYNEQFF.

This clonotype was found many times. This chain connects TRBV6-2 or TRBV6-3 to TRBJ2-7, with D perhaps matching TRBD2 (6 bases). The CDR3 covers 13 residues. Trimming pared 5 bases from V and 3 bases from J, leaving 11 bases between. Germline CDR1 MNHEY, CDR2 SVGEGT. CDR3 protein: CASSTGTYYEQYF. DNA for the CDR3: TGTGCCAGCAGTACCGGGACTTACTACGAGCAGTACTTC.

The chain carries TRBV2 and TRBJ1-6, with no clear D. The V gene lost 10 bases and the J gene lost 5 bases, with 6 bases spanning the gap. Germline loops: CDR1 SNHLY, CDR2 FYNNEI. The CDR3 length is 11 residues. This CDR3 is CATRDNSPLHF. The CDR3 DNA reads as TGTGCCACCCGAGATAATTCACCCCTCCACTTT.

On this clonotype itself: The junction differs from germline at one of its ends, possibly a read error. This sequence joins TRBV6-2 or TRBV6-3 and TRBJ1-2; D is perhaps TRBD1 (5 bases). Germline V gives CDR1 MNHEY, CDR2 SVGEGT. The length of the CDR3 is 17 residues. Here the CDR3 DNA reads TGTGCTAGCAGTTACTCACGGGGGGAGATAACAAGCTGTGGCTACACCTTC. Its protein product is CASSYSRGEITSCGYTF.

This clonotype was recorded at least ten times. The rearrangement joins TRBV20-1 to TRBJ2-7; 9 bases fit TRBD1. The trim removed 6 bases at V and 7 bases at J, leaving 10 bases unmatched. Looked up from germline, CDR1 is DFQATT and CDR2 is SNEGSKA (reference sequence). There are 13 residues in the CDR3. The CDR3 is CSAVGQGAREQYF. DNA of the CDR3: TGCAGTGCAGTGGGACAGGGAGCAAGGGAGCAGTACTTC.

This clonotype has ten or more counts. The chain couples TRBV20-1 to TRBJ2-5; D perhaps matches TRBD1 (6 bases). Germline assignment: CDR1 DFQATT and CDR2 SNEGSKA (reference sequence). The V gene lost 0 bases and the J gene lost 0 bases, with 14 bases spanning the gap. The CDR3 contains 16 residues. The CDR3 DNA reads as TGCAGTGCTAGAGATGGTCGAAGGGGGTACCAAGAGACCCAGTACTTC. Amino acids: CSARDGRRGYQETQYF.

This clonotype has ten or more counts. V gene TRBV5-1 combines with J gene TRBJ2-2; D unresolved. Germline V gene sequence: CDR1 SGHRS, CDR2 YFSETQ. The ends were cut back, 3 bases at V and 1 base at J, with 4 bases in the middle. The CDR3 contains 13 residues. In nucleotides, the CDR3 is TGCGCCAGCAGCTCACAGAACACCGGGGAGCTGTTTTTT. It yields the protein CASSSQNTGELFF.

This clonotype came up many times. The CDR3, as DNA: TGTGCCAGCTCACCACAACAGGGCTCTGGAAACACCATATATTTT. This sequence encodes CASSPQQGSGNTIYF. The rearrangement uses TRBV18 and TRBJ1-3; a possible D gene is TRBD1 (6 bases). Trimming removed 1 base from V and 0 bases from J, with 7 bases in between. CDR1 and CDR2 from the germline V gene are KGHSH and LQKENI. The CDR3 sequence is 15 residues long.